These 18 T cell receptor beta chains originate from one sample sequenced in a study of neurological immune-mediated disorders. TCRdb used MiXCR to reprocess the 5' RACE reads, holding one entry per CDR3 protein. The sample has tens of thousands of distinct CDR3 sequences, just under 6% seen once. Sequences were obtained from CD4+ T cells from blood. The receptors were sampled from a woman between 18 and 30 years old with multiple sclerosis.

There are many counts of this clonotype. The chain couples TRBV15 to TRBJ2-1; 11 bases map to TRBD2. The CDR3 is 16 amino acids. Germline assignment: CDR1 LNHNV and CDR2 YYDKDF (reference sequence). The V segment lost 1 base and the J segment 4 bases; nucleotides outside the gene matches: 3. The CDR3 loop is CATSRAGTSGYNEQFF. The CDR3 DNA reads TGTGCCACCAGCAGAGCTGGGACTAGCGGATACAATGAGCAGTTCTTC.

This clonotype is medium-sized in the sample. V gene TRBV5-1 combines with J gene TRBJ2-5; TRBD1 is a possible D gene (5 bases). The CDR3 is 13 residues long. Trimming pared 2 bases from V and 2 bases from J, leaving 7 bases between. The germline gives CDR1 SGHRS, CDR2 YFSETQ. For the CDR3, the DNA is TGCGCCAGCAGCTTTACAGGTCAAGAGACCCAGTACTTC. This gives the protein CASSFTGQETQYF.

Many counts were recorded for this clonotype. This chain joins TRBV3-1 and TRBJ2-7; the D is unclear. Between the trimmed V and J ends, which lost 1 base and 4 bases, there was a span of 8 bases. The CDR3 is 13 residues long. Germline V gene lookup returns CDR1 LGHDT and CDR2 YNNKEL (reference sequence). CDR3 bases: TGTGCCAGCAGCCAAGCGGAAGGGTACGAGCAGTACTTC. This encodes CASSQAEGYEQYF.

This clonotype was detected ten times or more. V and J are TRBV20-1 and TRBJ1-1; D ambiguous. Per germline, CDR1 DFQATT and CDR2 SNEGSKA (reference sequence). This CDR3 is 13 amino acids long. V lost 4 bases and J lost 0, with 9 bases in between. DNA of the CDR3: TGCAGTGCTATCGGCACGGTGAACACTGAAGCTTTCTTT. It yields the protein CSAIGTVNTEAFF.

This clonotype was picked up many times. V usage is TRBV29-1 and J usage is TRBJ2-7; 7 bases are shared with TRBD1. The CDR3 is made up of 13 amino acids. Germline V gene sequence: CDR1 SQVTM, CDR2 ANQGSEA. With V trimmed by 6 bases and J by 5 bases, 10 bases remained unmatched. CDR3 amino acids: CSVRSRQGNEQYF. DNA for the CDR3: TGCAGCGTCCGGTCACGACAGGGCAACGAGCAGTACTTC.

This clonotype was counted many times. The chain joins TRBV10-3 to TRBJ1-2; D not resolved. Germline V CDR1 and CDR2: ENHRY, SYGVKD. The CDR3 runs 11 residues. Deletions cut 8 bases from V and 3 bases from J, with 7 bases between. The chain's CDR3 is CAIQIHYGYTF. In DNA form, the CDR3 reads TGTGCCATCCAAATTCACTATGGCTACACCTTC.

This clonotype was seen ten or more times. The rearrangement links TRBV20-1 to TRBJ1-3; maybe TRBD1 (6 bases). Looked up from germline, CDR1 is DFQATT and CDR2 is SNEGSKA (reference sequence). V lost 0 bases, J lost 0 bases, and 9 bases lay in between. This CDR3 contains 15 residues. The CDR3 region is CSAREQGHSGNTIYF. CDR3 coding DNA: TGCAGTGCTAGAGAACAGGGTCACTCTGGAAACACCATATATTTT.

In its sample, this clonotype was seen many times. CDR3 amino acids: CSARGRVAGLQETQYF. For the CDR3, the DNA is TGCAGTGCTAGAGGACGAGTAGCGGGGCTGCAAGAGACCCAGTACTTC. The rearrangement joins TRBV20-1 to TRBJ2-5; 8 positions agree with TRBD2. The CDR3 is 16 amino acids. Germline CDR1 DFQATT, CDR2 SNEGSKA (reference sequence). Unmatched junction bases numbered 9, after V lost 1 base and J lost 2 bases.

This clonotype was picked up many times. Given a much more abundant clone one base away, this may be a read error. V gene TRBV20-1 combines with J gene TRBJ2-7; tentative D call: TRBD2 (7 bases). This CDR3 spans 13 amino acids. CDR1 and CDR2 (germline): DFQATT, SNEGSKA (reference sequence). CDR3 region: CGATGGGGNEQYF. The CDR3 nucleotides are TGCGGTGCCACGGGAGGCGGGGGCAACGAGCAGTACTTC.

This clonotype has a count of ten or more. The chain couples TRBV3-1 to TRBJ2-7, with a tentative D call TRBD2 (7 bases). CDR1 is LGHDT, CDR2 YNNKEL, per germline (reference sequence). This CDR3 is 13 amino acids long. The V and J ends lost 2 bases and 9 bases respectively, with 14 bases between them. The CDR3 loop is CASSQKLGGGQYV. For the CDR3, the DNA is TGTGCCAGCAGCCAAAAATTAGGGGGGGGGCAGTACGTC.

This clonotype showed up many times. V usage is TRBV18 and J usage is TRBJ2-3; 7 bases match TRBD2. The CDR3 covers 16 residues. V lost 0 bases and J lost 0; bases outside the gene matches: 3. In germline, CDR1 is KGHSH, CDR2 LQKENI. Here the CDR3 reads CASSPPSGVSTDTQYF. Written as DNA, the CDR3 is TGTGCCAGCTCACCACCCAGCGGGGTGAGCACAGATACGCAGTATTTT.

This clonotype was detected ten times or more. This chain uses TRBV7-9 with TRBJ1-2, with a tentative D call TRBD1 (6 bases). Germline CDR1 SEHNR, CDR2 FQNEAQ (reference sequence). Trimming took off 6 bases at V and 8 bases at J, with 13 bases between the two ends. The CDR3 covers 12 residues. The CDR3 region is CASRAGGAGYTF. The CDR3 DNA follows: TGTGCCAGCAGAGCGGGGGGCGCGGGCTACACCTTC.

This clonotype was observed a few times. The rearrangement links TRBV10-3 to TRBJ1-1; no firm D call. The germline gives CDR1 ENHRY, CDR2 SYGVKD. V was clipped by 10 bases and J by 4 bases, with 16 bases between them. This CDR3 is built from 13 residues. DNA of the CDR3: TGTGCCACGGCCGCGGAGCCGGGCACTGAAGCTTTCTTT. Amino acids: CATAAEPGTEAFF.

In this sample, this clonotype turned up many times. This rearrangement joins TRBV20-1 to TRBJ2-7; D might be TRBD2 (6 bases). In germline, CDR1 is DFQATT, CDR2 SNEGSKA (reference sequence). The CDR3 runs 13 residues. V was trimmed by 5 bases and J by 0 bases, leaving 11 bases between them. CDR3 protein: CSAGGRNSYEQYF. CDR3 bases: TGCAGTGCTGGAGGGAGAAACTCCTACGAGCAGTACTTC.

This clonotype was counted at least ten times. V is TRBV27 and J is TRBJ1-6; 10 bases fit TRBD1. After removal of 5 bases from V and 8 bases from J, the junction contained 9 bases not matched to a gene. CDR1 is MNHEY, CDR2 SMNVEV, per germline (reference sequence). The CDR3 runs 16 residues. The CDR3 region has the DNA TGTGCCAGCAGTCCGGAAACCGGGACAGGGGATTCACCCCTCCACTTT. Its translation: CASSPETGTGDSPLHF.

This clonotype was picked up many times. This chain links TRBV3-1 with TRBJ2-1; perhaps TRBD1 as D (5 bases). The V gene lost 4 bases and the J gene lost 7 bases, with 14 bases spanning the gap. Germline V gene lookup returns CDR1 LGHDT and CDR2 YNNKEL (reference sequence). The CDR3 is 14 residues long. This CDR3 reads CASSPDRQKNEQFF. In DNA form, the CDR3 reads TGTGCCAGCAGCCCGGATCGACAGAAAAATGAGCAGTTCTTC.

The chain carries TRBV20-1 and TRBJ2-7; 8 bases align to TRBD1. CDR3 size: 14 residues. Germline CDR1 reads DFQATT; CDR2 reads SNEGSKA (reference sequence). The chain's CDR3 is CSPNGPGGGHEQYF. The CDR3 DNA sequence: TGCAGCCCCAACGGGCCAGGGGGCGGCCACGAGCAGTACTTC.

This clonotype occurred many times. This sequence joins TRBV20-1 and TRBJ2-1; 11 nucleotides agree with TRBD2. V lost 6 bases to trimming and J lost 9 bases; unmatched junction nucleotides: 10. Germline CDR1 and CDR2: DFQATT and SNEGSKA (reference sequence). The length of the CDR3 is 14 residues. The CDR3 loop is CSASSGRAITEQFF. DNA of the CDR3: TGCAGTGCGAGTAGCGGGAGGGCCATCACTGAGCAGTTCTTC.